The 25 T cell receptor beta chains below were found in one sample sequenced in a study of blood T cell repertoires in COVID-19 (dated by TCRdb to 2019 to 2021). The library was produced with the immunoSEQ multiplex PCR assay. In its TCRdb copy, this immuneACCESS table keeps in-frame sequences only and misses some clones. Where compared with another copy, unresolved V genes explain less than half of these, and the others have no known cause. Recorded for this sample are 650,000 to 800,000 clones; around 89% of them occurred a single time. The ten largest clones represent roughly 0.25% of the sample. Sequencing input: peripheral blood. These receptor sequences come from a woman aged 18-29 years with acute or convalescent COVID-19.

CDR3 in amino acids: CASSYGFVQRGYEQYF. The CDR3 DNA reads as TGTGCCAGCAGTTACGGGTTTGTTCAGCGAGGCTACGAGCAGTACTTC. The chain has TRBV6-5 and TRBJ2-7; no definite D call. In germline, CDR1 is MNHEY, CDR2 SVGAGI. This CDR3 region has 16 residues. Trimming left V 2 bases short and J 3 bases short, with 17 bases between.

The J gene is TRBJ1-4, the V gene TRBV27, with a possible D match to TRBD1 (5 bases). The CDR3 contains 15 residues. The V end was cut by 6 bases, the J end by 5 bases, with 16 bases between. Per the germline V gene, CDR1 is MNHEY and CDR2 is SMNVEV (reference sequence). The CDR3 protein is CASSLFSGLNEKLFF. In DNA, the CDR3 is TGTGCCAGCAGCCTCTTTTCAGGGCTGAATGAAAAACTGTTTTTT.

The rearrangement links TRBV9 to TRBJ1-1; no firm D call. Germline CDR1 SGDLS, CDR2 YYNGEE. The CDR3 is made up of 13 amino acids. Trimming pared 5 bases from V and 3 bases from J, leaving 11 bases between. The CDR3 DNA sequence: TGTGCCAGCAGGGGAGGTTTCGACACTGAAGCTTTCTTT. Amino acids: CASRGGFDTEAFF.

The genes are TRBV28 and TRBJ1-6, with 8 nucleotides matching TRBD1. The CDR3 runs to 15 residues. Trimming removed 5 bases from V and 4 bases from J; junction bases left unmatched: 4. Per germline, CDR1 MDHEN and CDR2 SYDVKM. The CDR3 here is CASSPRQGYNSPLHF. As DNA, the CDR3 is TGTGCCAGCAGTCCACGACAGGGGTATAATTCACCCCTCCACTTT.

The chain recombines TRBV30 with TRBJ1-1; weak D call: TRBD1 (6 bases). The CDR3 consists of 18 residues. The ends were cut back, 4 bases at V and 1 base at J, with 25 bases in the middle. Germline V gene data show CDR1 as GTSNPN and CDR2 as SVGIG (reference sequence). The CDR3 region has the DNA TGTGCCTGGAAGCGATGGACAGAATTTCTAAACCCGAACACTGAAGCTTTCTTT. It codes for CAWKRWTEFLNPNTEAFF.

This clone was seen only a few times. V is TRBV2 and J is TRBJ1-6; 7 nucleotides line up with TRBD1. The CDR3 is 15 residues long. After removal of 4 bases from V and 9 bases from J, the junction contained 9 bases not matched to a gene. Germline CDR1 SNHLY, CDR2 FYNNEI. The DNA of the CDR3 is TGTGCCAGCAGTGTCGTCCAAGGGGGCTCTTCACCCCTCCACTTT. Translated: CASSVVQGGSSPLHF.

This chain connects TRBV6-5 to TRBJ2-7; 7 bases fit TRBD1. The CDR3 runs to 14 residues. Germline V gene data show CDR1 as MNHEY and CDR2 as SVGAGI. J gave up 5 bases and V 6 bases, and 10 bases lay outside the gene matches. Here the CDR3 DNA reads TGTGCCAGCAGGCCTGAGGGGGCCACCGACGAGCAGTACTTC. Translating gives CASRPEGATDEQYF.

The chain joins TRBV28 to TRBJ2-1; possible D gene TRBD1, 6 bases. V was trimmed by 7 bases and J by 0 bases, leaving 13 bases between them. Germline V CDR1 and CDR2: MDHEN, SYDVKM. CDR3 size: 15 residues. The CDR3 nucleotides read TGTGCCAGCATAGGGCAGGGGAGCTCCTACAATGAGCAGTTCTTC. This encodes CASIGQGSSYNEQFF.

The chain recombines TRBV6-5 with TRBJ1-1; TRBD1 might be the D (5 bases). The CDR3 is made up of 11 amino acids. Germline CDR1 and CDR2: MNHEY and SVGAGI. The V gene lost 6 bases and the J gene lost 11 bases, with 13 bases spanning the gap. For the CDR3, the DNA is TGTGCCAGCAGCTCAGGGCCTCAGGCTTTCTTT. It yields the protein CASSSGPQAFF.

The CDR3 here is CASSQDPGVGQPQHF. Written as DNA, the CDR3 is TGCGCCAGCAGCCAAGATCCAGGGGTCGGGCAGCCCCAGCATTTT. This chain links TRBV4-1 with TRBJ1-5; TRBD1 might be the D (6 bases). Looked up from germline, CDR1 is MGHRA and CDR2 is YSYEKL. The length of the CDR3 is 15 residues. Trimming left V 0 bases short and J 7 bases short, with 13 bases between.

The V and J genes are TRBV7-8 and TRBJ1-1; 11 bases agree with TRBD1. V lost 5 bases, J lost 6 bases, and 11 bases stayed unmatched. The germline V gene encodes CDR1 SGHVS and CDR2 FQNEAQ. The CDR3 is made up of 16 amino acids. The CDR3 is CASSPIWDRGDPEAFF. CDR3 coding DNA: TGTGCCAGCAGCCCAATCTGGGACAGGGGGGATCCTGAAGCTTTCTTT.

For the CDR3, the DNA is TGTGCCAGCAGGGGCGGACAGGGCAATCAGCCCCAGCATTTT. Amino acids: CASRGGQGNQPQHF. J is TRBJ1-5 and V is TRBV2; 7 bases align to TRBD1. The germline CDR1 and CDR2 sequences are SNHLY and FYNNEI. This CDR3 spans 14 amino acids. Trimming removed 6 bases from V and 2 bases from J; junction bases left unmatched: 4.

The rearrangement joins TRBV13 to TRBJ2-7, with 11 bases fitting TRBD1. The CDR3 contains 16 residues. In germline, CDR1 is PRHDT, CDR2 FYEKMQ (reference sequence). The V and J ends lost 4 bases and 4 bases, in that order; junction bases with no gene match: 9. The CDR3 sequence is CASSSTTDRGRYEQYF. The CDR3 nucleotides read TGTGCCAGCAGCTCCACAACGGACAGGGGGCGTTACGAGCAGTACTTC.

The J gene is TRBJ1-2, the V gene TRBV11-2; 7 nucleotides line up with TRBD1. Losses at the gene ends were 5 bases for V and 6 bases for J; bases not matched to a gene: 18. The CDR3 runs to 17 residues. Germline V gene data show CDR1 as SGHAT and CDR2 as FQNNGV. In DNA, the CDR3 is TGTGCCAGCAGCCCCAACAGGGGACGAAGTGCAAGGGATGGCTACACCTTC. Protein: CASSPNRGRSARDGYTF.

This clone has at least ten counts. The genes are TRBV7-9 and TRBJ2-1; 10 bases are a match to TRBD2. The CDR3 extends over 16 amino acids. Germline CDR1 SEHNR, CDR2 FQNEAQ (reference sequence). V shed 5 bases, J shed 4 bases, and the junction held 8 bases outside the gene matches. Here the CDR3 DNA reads TGTGCCAGCAGCACCGGACTAGCGGAGAATTACAATGAGCAGTTCTTC. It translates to CASSTGLAENYNEQFF.

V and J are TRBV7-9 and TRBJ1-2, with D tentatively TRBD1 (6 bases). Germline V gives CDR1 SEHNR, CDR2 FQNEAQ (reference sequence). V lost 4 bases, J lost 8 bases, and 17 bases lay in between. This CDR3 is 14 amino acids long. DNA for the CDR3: TGTGCCAGCAGCTCAGGCTATCTACAGGGAGGCTACACCTTC. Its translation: CASSSGYLQGGYTF.

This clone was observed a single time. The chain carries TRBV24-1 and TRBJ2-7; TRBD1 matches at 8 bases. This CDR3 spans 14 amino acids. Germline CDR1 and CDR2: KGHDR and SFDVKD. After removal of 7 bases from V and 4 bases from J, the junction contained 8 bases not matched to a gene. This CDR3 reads CATSPTGARYEQYF. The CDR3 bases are TGTGCCACCAGCCCGACAGGGGCGCGGTACGAGCAGTACTTC.

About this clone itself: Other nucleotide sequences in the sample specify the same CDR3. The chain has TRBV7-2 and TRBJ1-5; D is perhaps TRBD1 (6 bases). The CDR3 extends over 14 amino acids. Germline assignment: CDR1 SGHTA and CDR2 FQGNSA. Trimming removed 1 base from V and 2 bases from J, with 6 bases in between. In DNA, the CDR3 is TGTGCCAGCAGCTTAGAGGGGGGCAATCAGCCCCAGCATTTT. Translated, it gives CASSLEGGNQPQHF.

In nucleotides, the CDR3 is TGTGCCAGCAGCCTCCGTCGAGAGACCCAGTACTTC. Translated, it gives CASSLRRETQYF. This rearrangement joins TRBV2 to TRBJ2-5; D unclear. Germline V gene lookup returns CDR1 SNHLY and CDR2 FYNNEI. The CDR3 contains 12 residues. Trimming took 6 bases from V and 4 from J, leaving 9 bases between them.

The CDR3 here is CASSLEWGQGLAGELFF. CDR3 DNA: TGCGCCAGCAGCTTGGAATGGGGACAGGGGCTCGCCGGGGAGCTGTTTTTT. The chain links TRBV5-1 to TRBJ2-2, with 10 bases fitting TRBD1. The CDR3 is 17 residues long. The trim removed 0 bases at V and 6 bases at J, leaving 8 bases unmatched. CDR1 and CDR2 from the germline V gene are SGHRS and YFSETQ.

The CDR3 protein is CASRTSTNEKLFF. The CDR3 nucleotides read TGTGCCAGCAGAACATCAACTAATGAAAAACTGTTTTTT. The chain couples TRBV2 to TRBJ1-4, with unresolved D. Trimming shortened V by 6 bases and J by 0 bases, and 5 bases separated the two germline ends. Germline values: CDR1 SNHLY, CDR2 FYNNEI. CDR3 length: 13 residues.

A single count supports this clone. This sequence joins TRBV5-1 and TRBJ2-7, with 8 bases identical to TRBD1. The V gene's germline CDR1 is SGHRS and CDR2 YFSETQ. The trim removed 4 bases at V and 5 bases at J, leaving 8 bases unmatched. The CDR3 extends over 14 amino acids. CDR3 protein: CASSLRTGSDEQYF. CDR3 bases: TGCGCCAGCAGCCTTAGGACAGGGAGTGACGAGCAGTACTTC.

The CDR3 DNA reads TGCGCCAGCAGCCAAGACTGGGGCCCCGAGTGGTCGTTCTTT. It codes for CASSQDWGPEWSFF. The chain couples TRBV4-3 to TRBJ1-1; possibly TRBD1 for D (5 bases). The CDR3 totals 14 residues. From germline, CDR1 is LGHNA and CDR2 YSLEER. Trimming took off 0 bases at V and 14 bases at J, with 19 bases between the two ends.

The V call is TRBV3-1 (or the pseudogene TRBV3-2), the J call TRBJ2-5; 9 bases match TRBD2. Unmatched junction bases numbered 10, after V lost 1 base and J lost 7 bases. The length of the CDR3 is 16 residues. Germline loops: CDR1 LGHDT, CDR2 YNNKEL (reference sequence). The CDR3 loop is CASSQGSRGGLGTQYF. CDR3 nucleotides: TGTGCCAGCAGCCAAGGATCGCGGGGGGGCCTGGGGACCCAGTACTTC.

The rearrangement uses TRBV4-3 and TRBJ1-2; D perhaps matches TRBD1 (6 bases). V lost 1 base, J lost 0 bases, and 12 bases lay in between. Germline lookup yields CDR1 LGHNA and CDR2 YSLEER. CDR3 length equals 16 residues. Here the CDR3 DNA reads TGCGCCAGCAGCCAAGGACAGGCGAACCCTAACTATGGCTACACCTTC. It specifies CASSQGQANPNYGYTF.